This record looks at one TCR beta chain sequence and its context. This entry belongs to a study of blood T cells in healthy people across ages. For the study at large: Capture by template switching was about one barcoded beta molecule per two T cells.

Trimming took 6 bases from V and 1 from J; bases not matched to a gene: 2. CDR3 size: 14 residues. Primers used in a second PCR of roughly 6 to 12 cycles were a sample-barcoded 5' primer and a J-beta primer mix. A template-switch adaptor containing 12 random nucleotides labeled each cDNA molecule. TCRdb re-called the 5' RACE reads through MiXCR, storing one row per CDR3 protein. The data hold around 1,000,000 distinct CDR3 sequences, with roughly two fifths observed a single time. Isolated PBMCs totaled at least 6 million in each sample. The sequenced sample consisted of blood. The clonotype was recovered from a man between 18 and 35 years old in good health. The V gene is TRBV12-3 or TRBV12-4, the J gene TRBJ1-3, with TRBD1 matching 8 bases. DNA of the CDR3: TGTGCCAGCAGACGGACAGGGTCTGGAAACACCATATATTTT. Translated, it gives CASRRTGSGNTIYF.